This T cell receptor beta chain was recovered during a study of cytomegalovirus exposure and HLA in healthy donors. Profiled with immunoSEQ multiplex PCR; TCRdb holds only in-frame clones, not every one. The sample lists about 220,000 clones; approximately 87% were seen once. The clonotype was recovered from a man between 18 and 35 years old in good health and CMV-seronegative. The sample comprised PBMCs.

The CDR3 region has the DNA TGTGCCAGCAGCAAAGAGGGACAGGGATGGGAAAAACTGTTTTTT. Encoded protein: CASSKEGQGWEKLFF. J is TRBJ1-4 and V is TRBV21-1; TRBD1, the table's D call, lacks a check against the DNA. TRBV21-1 is described as a pseudogene. This CDR3 comprises 15 residues.